This TCR beta chain was observed in a study of tissue T cells after allogeneic stem cell transplantation (dated by TCRdb to the early 2020s). Regarding the research as a whole: Using research autopsies of patients with and without GVHD, plus mouse models of GVHD, the study profiled TCR beta repertoires across many tissues. The human arm was a prospective observational study without blinding or randomization. The full study reports these points: Within patients, how anatomically similar the tissues were was a key factor in shaping TCR repertoire composition, regardless of disease or transplant status. Not many T cell clones showed up in more than one patient, yet clustering based on motifs uncovered repertoire signatures that were shared across patients in a tissue-specific way. Which tissue TCRs were alloreactive or antigen-specific was not determined in the study, and some of the clones might have been host cells that persisted. In both patients and mice, T cells from blood and spleen covered only a limited part of the TCR repertoire found in tissues. The patient cohort was small and varied clinically, and sampling depth was recognized as a limitation.

Per the publication, the time point label means: mouse harvest day 7 after allogeneic transplant. Mouse grafts consisting of 10^7 T-cell-depleted bone marrow cells combined with 10^6 splenic CD5+ T cells were administered by tail vein injection. A major MHC-mismatch B6 (H2b) into BALB/c (H2d) model was used to model mouse GVHD, and tissues were profiled at day 7 or 14. On day 7 or 14 post-transplant, mouse tissues and retro-orbital blood were harvested with separate sterile tools for each animal, and livers were flushed beforehand. Before genomic DNA isolation with the DNeasy Blood & Tissue Kit, mouse tissues were minced using razor blades in buffered saline. The receptor library was made with the immunoSEQ multiplex PCR assay. Adaptive Biotechnologies performed TCRbeta CDR3 sequencing at survey depth and reported CDR3 sequences, V/J genes, productive frequency, and template counts. TCR beta CDR3 regions were amplified from genomic DNA rather than RNA. For the original study's pipeline: Jensen-Shannon divergence was used to quantify pairwise repertoire overlap between tissues, with a value of 1 indicating complete divergence and a value of 0 indicating identical repertoires. Tissues were grouped by single-linkage agglomerative hierarchical clustering of pairwise JSD values, and the clustering results were shown as dendrograms. All patient samples were analyzed with GLIPH2 using simulation_depth 1000, kmer_min_depth 3 and cdr3_length_cutoff 8, and only groups containing more than two unique CDR3s were kept. A standardized tissue-overlap score extrapolated Jaccard GLIPH-group overlap across patients to a standard repertoire size of 1000 clones. Linear mixed-effect models, with tissue as a fixed effect and individual as a random effect, were used to test how diversity related to clinical or experimental variables. TCRdb stores this immuneACCESS table with in-frame sequences only. Part of the clones is absent; in the studies checked, under half of the shortfall reflects unresolved V genes, and no reason is known for the rest. V, J and clone size are those of that table, while D and trimming were read from the DNA. Across this sample there are over 7,000 clones, with about 44% seen only once. The ten largest clones capture nearly 7.5% of the sample.

The germline V gene encodes CDR1 KGHPV and CDR2 FQNQEV (reference sequence). Counted from cysteine to phenylalanine, this CDR3 has 16 amino acids. The 45 bases shown cover part of the CDR3, and their frame starts at base 1. The junction shows trimming of 4 bases on V and 4 bases on J, and the gene matches do not reach 9 bases of it. On this clone: The antigen it binds to is not known. With a mouse as the source, gene names and germline sequences are drawn from the mouse. Sequencing ends 1 residue short of the CDR3 end; the germline J gene provides the rest.

The sequencing sample was made of gut tissue. The chain links TRBV26 with TRBJ1-4; a stretch of 7 junction bases matches TRBD1. The TCR comes from a female BALB/c mouse given C57BL/6 T cells with graft-versus-host disease after an allogeneic hematopoietic cell transplant. CDR3 bases read: TGTGCCAGCAGTCCCCGAGACAGGGCCCGCAACGAAAGATTATTT. The encoded protein is CASSPRDRARNERLF. The whole CDR3 region reads CASSPRDRARNERLFF.